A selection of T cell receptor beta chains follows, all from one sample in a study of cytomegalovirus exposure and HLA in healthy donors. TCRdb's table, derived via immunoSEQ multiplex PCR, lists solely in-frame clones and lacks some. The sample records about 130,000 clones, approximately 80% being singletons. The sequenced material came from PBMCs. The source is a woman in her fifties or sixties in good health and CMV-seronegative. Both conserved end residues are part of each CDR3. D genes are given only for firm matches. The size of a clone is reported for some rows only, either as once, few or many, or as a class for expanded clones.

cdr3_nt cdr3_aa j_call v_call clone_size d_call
TGTGCCAGCAGTTTAAAGAGGGCTAGCGGGAGCTACGAGCAGTACTTC CASSLKRASGSYEQYF TRBJ2-7 TRBV28 . TRBD2
TGCAGCGTTGGGGCTCGGGGAGGCAATGAGCAGTTCTTC CSVGARGGNEQFF TRBJ2-1 TRBV29-1 . .
TGTGCCAGTAGACCATCGGGTAGCGGGGGAGATACGCAGTATTTT CASRPSGSGGDTQYF TRBJ2-3 TRBV2 . TRBD2
TGTGCCAGCATGCTGGGACAGGGGTTATACGAGCAGTACTTC CASMLGQGLYEQYF TRBJ2-7 TRBV7-9 . TRBD1
TGTGCCAGTAGTGTGGGACTAGCGGACTCCTACGAGCAGTACTTC CASSVGLADSYEQYF TRBJ2-7 TRBV19 . TRBD2
TGTGCCAGCAGCCTGGGGACTAGCAGGCCGGAGACCCAGTACTTC CASSLGTSRPETQYF TRBJ2-5 TRBV7-3 . TRBD2
TGTGCCAGCACAGGGACAGGGGTAGCCAAAAACATTCAGTACTTC CASTGTGVAKNIQYF TRBJ2-4 TRBV2 . TRBD1
TGTGCCAGCAGCTTGGGAGGGGGCTCAATCACCGGGGAGCTGTTTTTT CASSLGGGSITGELFF TRBJ2-2 TRBV5-4 . TRBD1
TGTGCCAGCAGAGAGACAGGCGCGAAGCAGTACTTC CASRETGAKQYF TRBJ2-7 TRBV6-6 . .
TGCGCCAGCAGCGCCGGGACTAGCGGGGGGCTTAGCACAGATACGCAGTATTTT CASSAGTSGGLSTDTQYF TRBJ2-3 TRBV5-1 few TRBD2
TGTGCCAGCAGACCAGCCCTAGCAGGGGCCTACGAGCAGTACTTC CASRPALAGAYEQYF TRBJ2-7 TRBV28 . .
TGTGCCAGCAGCCTGGCCGGGGGGGGTCACACCGGGGAGCTGTTTTTT CASSLAGGGHTGELFF TRBJ2-2 TRBV7-9 once TRBD2
TGTGCCAGCAGCCGACAGGGGTTGCGGACAGATACGCAGTATTTT CASSRQGLRTDTQYF TRBJ2-3 TRBV14 once TRBD1
TGTGCCAGCAGTTTATTTCGGGGGAACACTGAAGCTTTCTTT CASSLFRGNTEAFF TRBJ1-1 TRBV27 . .
TGCGCCAGCACAGGCCTAGCGGGGGATGCAGATACGCAGTATTTT CASTGLAGDADTQYF TRBJ2-3 TRBV5-1 . TRBD2
TGCGCCAGCAGCGGGGTAGCGGGATTGAACACCGGGGAGCTGTTTTTT CASSGVAGLNTGELFF TRBJ2-2 TRBV5-1 . TRBD2
TGTGCCATCAGCAGGGACAGCGCCTACGAGCAGTACTTC CAISRDSAYEQYF TRBJ2-7 TRBV10-3 . TRBD1